This TCR beta chain is drawn from a study of blood T cell repertoires in COVID-19. As for the study in general: Sites in the United States, Italy and Spain provided acute and convalescent COVID-19 samples.

The age range of participants was about 18 to 100 years, with residence in about 25 US areas. Deletions cut 3 bases from V and 8 bases from J, with 17 bases between. The CDR3 runs 15 residues. CDR1 and CDR2 (germline): SGHDT, YYEEEE. Only in-frame clones appear in the TCRdb table, and some are missing; sequencing was by immunoSEQ multiplex PCR. The table shows around 230,000 clones, with approximately 89% occurring only once. This receptor was identified in a woman in her twenties or thirties with acute COVID-19. The sample was PBMCs or T cells enriched from blood (not recorded which). The chain recombines TRBV5-6 with TRBJ1-4; D possibly corresponds to TRBD1 (6 bases). The chain's CDR3 is CASSSVTGRREKLFF. The CDR3 nucleotides read TGTGCCAGCAGCTCGGTCACAGGGCGACGGGAAAAACTGTTTTTT.